The sequence of this T cell receptor (beta chain) was determined in a study of blood T cells in healthy people across ages. Study results and limitations: As naive T cell percentage varied, TCR beta diversity correlated strongly with it. Compared with aged donors, long-lived donors showed fewer expanded clones, suggesting selection.

A second roughly 6 to 12 cycle PCR used barcoded and J-beta primers. Each cDNA molecule received a tag from a template-switch adaptor that had 12 random nucleotides. Each CDR3 protein gets one entry after TCRdb re-called the 5' RACE reads with MiXCR. The data hold over a million distinct CDR3 sequences, with approximately 25% observed a single time. To note about this clonotype: Its antigen is still unknown.

Approximately 9.2 milliliters was the volume of peripheral blood drawn from each donor. In addition, the sample was reused for a study of T cells of mothers and their children.

The clonotype was recovered from a girl aged 2 to 10 in good health. Sequencing was done on a sample of blood.

The CDR3, as DNA: TGCAGTGCTACCAAAGGGGGTACTAGCACAGATACGCAGTATTTT. It codes for CSATKGGTSTDTQYF. The chain combines TRBV20-1 with TRBJ2-3; tentative D call: TRBD1 (6 bases). The V end was cut by 4 bases, the J end by 0 bases, with 14 bases between. Germline CDR1 DFQATT, CDR2 SNEGSKA (reference sequence). This CDR3 comprises 15 residues.